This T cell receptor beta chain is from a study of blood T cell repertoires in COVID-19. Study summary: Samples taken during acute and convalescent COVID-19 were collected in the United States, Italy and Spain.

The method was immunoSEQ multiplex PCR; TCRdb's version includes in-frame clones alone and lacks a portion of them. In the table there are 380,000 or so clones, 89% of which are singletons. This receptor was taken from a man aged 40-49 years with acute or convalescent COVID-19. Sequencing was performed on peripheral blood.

The CDR3 spells CALFYPGTYEQYF. DNA of the CDR3: TGTGCCCTCTTTTATCCGGGAACCTACGAGCAGTACTTC. V usage is TRBV21-1 and J usage is TRBJ2-7; TRBD2, the table's D call, lacks a check against the DNA. TRBV21-1 is a listed pseudogene. CDR3 length equals 13 residues.